A single sample gave rise to the 26 T cell receptor beta chains below, sequenced in a study of blood T cell repertoires in COVID-19. The method was immunoSEQ multiplex PCR; TCRdb's version includes in-frame clones alone and lacks a portion of them. The repertoire holds about 220,000 clones, with 75% to 85% as singletons. Sequencing used peripheral blood. The receptor set was obtained from a woman between 65 and 79 years old with acute or convalescent COVID-19.

The V call is TRBV5-4, the J call TRBJ1-1; 12 bases match TRBD1. The V segment lost 4 bases and the J segment 7 bases; nucleotides outside the gene matches: 17. The germline V gene encodes CDR1 SGHNT and CDR2 YYREEE (reference sequence). The CDR3 runs to 18 residues. The CDR3 reads CASSRGTGGFVGEGEAFF. CDR3 DNA sequence: TGTGCCAGCAGCCGAGGGACAGGGGGCTTTGTTGGCGAAGGTGAAGCTTTCTTT.

This chain links TRBV29-1 with TRBJ2-5, with TRBD1 as a possible D gene (6 bases). The V end lost 4 bases, the J end lost 1 base, and 13 bases lay between the germline ends. Germline lookup yields CDR1 SQVTM and CDR2 ANQGSEA. The CDR3 totals 14 residues. The CDR3 DNA reads as TGCAGCGTTGTAGGGACAACCACCCAAGAGACCCAGTACTTC. Amino acid sequence: CSVVGTTTQETQYF.

The chain carries TRBV7-2 and TRBJ1-1; TRBD1 might be the D (6 bases). CDR1 SGHTA and CDR2 FQGNSA come from the germline V gene. Trimming cost V 4 bases and J 1 base, with 10 bases left between them. This CDR3 spans 14 amino acids. This CDR3 reads CASSSVGGNTEAFF. The CDR3 nucleotides read TGTGCCAGCAGCTCCGTAGGGGGGAACACTGAAGCTTTCTTT.

Comment on this clone: Other DNA sequences from this sample encode an identical CDR3 as well. In DNA, the CDR3 is TGTGCCAGTAGTAGACAGGGCCGGAACACTGAAGCTTTCTTT. Its translation: CASSRQGRNTEAFF. The genes are TRBV19 and TRBJ1-1; 7 nucleotides line up with TRBD1. V shed 4 bases and J 1 base; nucleotides not matched to a gene: 3. Germline V gene sequence: CDR1 LNHDA, CDR2 SQIVND (reference sequence). This CDR3 has 14 residues.

The chain employs TRBV5-1 and TRBJ1-4; 7 positions match TRBD1. CDR1 and CDR2 from the germline V gene are SGHRS and YFSETQ. V gave up 4 bases and J gave up 3 bases; unmatched junction bases: 9. This CDR3 comprises 16 residues. Here the CDR3 DNA reads TGCGCCAGCAGCAGACTTCCCGGGACAGCTAATGAAAAACTGTTTTTT. Its protein product is CASSRLPGTANEKLFF.

The rearrangement links TRBV4-3 to TRBJ1-2; 7 bases line up with TRBD1. J lost 6 bases, V lost 3 bases, and 7 bases had no gene match. Germline V CDR1 and CDR2: LGHNA, YSLEER. This CDR3 is 14 amino acids long. This chain's CDR3 is CASSHRDRADGYTF. Here the CDR3 DNA reads TGCGCCAGCAGCCATCGAGACAGGGCTGATGGCTACACCTTC.

The chain couples TRBV28 to TRBJ1-5, with a weak D call TRBD1 (5 bases). The germline V gene has CDR1 MDHEN and CDR2 SYDVKM. The CDR3 sequence is 12 residues long. V was shortened by 5 bases and J by 11 bases, with 13 bases between the two germline ends. The CDR3 nucleotides read TGTGCCAGCAGTCCACAGGTTGTGGCCCAGCATTTT. Protein product: CASSPQVVAQHF.

This clone was counted a few times. This rearrangement joins TRBV4-1 to TRBJ1-2; D gene ambiguous. The CDR3 contains 14 residues. V gave up 2 bases and J gave up 2 bases, with 9 bases separating them. Germline CDR1 MGHRA, CDR2 YSYEKL. This chain's CDR3 is CASSQPPNNYGYTF. The DNA of the CDR3 is TGCGCCAGCAGCCAACCCCCTAACAACTATGGCTACACCTTC.

This chain joins TRBV29-1 and TRBJ2-4, with D perhaps matching TRBD1 (6 bases). Between the trimmed V and J ends, which lost 6 bases and 9 bases, there was a span of 15 bases. Germline CDR1 is SQVTM and CDR2 is ANQGSEA. CDR3 length equals 12 residues. The CDR3, as DNA: TGCAGCGTCGCCCAGGGGATGCGCATTCAGTACTTC. This encodes CSVAQGMRIQYF.

The chain links TRBV2 to TRBJ2-3; D may be TRBD1 (5 bases). This CDR3 comprises 13 residues. V lost 3 bases, J lost 2 bases, and 6 bases lay in between. CDR1 and CDR2 from the germline V gene are SNHLY and FYNNEI. The chain's CDR3 is CASSDRVTDTQYF. CDR3 bases: TGTGCCAGCAGTGACAGGGTCACAGATACGCAGTATTTT.

The V call is TRBV7-9, the J call TRBJ1-1; a possible D gene is TRBD1 (5 bases). The CDR3 is 14 amino acids. CDR1 SEHNR and CDR2 FQNEAQ come from the germline V gene (reference sequence). Trimming shortened V by 5 bases and J by 0 bases, and 10 bases separated the two germline ends. The CDR3 protein is CASSLEGLNTEAFF. CDR3 bases: TGTGCCAGCAGCCTAGAGGGGCTGAACACTGAAGCTTTCTTT.

V usage is TRBV5-6 and J usage is TRBJ2-3, with D hard to call. Germline loops: CDR1 SGHDT, CDR2 YYEEEE. CDR3 length: 13 residues. V was pared by 2 bases and J by 2 bases, with 6 bases between. This chain's CDR3 is CASSLSVTDTQYF. The CDR3 coding sequence is TGTGCCAGCAGCTTATCAGTCACAGATACGCAGTATTTT.

This clone was detected only once. The chain uses TRBV3-1 (or the pseudogene TRBV3-2) and TRBJ2-7; TRBD2 matches 8 bases. This CDR3 is 16 amino acids long. Losses at the gene ends were 1 base for V and 0 bases for J; bases not matched to a gene: 5. Germline V CDR1 and CDR2: LGHDT, YNNKEL (reference sequence). The CDR3 sequence: CASSQGTAGGSYEQYF. As DNA, the CDR3 is TGTGCCAGCAGCCAAGGGACGGCGGGGGGCTCCTACGAGCAGTACTTC.

In its sample, this clone was seen a few times. This chain links TRBV3-1 (or the pseudogene TRBV3-2) with TRBJ2-5; the D is unclear. The V and J ends lost 2 bases and 5 bases respectively, with 6 bases between them. Per germline, CDR1 LGHDT and CDR2 YNNKEL (reference sequence). This CDR3 has 12 amino acids. The DNA of the CDR3 is TGTGCCAGCAGCCAAAAACTGGAGACCCAGTACTTC. Translated, it gives CASSQKLETQYF.

The DNA of the CDR3 is TGTGCCAGCAGGACTAGCGGCCCCTGGCCCACGCAGTATTTT. As protein: CASRTSGPWPTQYF. The rearrangement links TRBV25-1 to TRBJ2-3, with 9 bases matching TRBD2. The CDR3 is made up of 14 amino acids. Germline V lookup: CDR1 MGHDK, CDR2 SYGVNS. Trimming took 6 bases from V and 9 from J; bases not matched to a gene: 10.

J is TRBJ2-7 and V is TRBV2; possibly TRBD2 for D (7 bases). Germline V CDR1 and CDR2: SNHLY, FYNNEI. This CDR3 is 15 amino acids long. V dropped 3 bases and J dropped 0 bases, with 12 bases sitting between them. CDR3 loop: CASSDFGGLSYEQYF. The CDR3 DNA reads TGTGCCAGCAGTGATTTCGGGGGGCTCTCCTACGAGCAGTACTTC.

This sequence joins TRBV24-1 and TRBJ1-5; TRBD1 matches 8 bases. CDR3 length: 15 amino acids. Germline V gene sequence: CDR1 KGHDR, CDR2 SFDVKD. With V trimmed by 4 bases and J by 2 bases, 3 bases remained unmatched. Written as DNA, the CDR3 is TGTGCCACCAGTGACCCGACAGGGGGCAATCAGCCCCAGCATTTT. Residues: CATSDPTGGNQPQHF.

This CDR3 reads CASSYQGAAGTEAFF. The CDR3 region has the DNA TGTGCCAGCAGTTACCAGGGGGCTGCGGGAACTGAAGCTTTCTTT. The J gene is TRBJ1-1, the V gene TRBV6-5; 8 bases are a match to TRBD1. This CDR3 has 15 residues. Germline CDR1 reads MNHEY; CDR2 reads SVGAGI. With V trimmed by 2 bases and J by 5 bases, 7 bases remained unmatched.

The rearrangement links TRBV9 to TRBJ2-3, with TRBD1 matching 8 bases. The CDR3 consists of 16 residues. Germline trimming cut 3 bases from V and 3 bases from J; bases unmatched to any gene: 9. Germline assignment: CDR1 SGDLS and CDR2 YYNGEE. DNA for the CDR3: TGTGCCAGCAGCGAGAGGACAGGGAGAGGGACAGATACGCAGTATTTT. This gives the protein CASSERTGRGTDTQYF.

V is TRBV5-1 and J is TRBJ2-5; 13 bases are a match to TRBD2. The CDR3 is 16 residues long. Germline V gives CDR1 SGHRS, CDR2 YFSETQ. Trimming removed 4 bases from V and 2 bases from J; junction bases left unmatched: 5. The CDR3 DNA reads TGCGCCAGCAGCCCCCGGACTAGCGGGGGACAAGAGACCCAGTACTTC. This encodes CASSPRTSGGQETQYF.

This clone was recorded once. The chain is built from TRBV5-1 and TRBJ1-6; D might be TRBD1 (5 bases). Germline CDR1 reads SGHRS; CDR2 reads YFSETQ. Trimming took off 0 bases at V and 5 bases at J, with 12 bases between the two ends. CDR3 length: 16 amino acids. The CDR3 coding sequence is TGCGCCAGCAGCTTGGTTCCGGACAAGAATAATTCACCCCTCCACTTT. This gives the protein CASSLVPDKNNSPLHF. Filled out from reference TRBV5-1 and TRBJ1-6, the complete variable domain reads KAGVTQTPRYLIKTRGQQVTLSCSPISGHRSVSWYQQTPGQGLQFLFEYFSETQRNKGNFPGRFSGRQFSNSRSEMNVSTLELGDSALYLCASSLVPDKNNSPLHFGNGTRLTVT.

The chain carries TRBV5-1 and TRBJ1-1; 9 bases agree with TRBD1. CDR1 is SGHRS and CDR2 is YFSETQ in the germline V gene. This CDR3 is 14 amino acids long. J gave up 5 bases and V 1 base, and 3 bases lay outside the gene matches. This CDR3 reads CASSLTGGETEAFF. DNA for the CDR3: TGCGCCAGCAGCTTGACAGGGGGCGAGACTGAAGCTTTCTTT.

The chain is built from TRBV5-4 and TRBJ1-1; weak D call: TRBD1 (6 bases). The CDR3 spans 13 residues. V lost 0 bases to trimming and J lost 6 bases, with 9 bases between them. Germline-derived CDR1 and CDR2 are SGHNT and YYREEE (reference sequence). The CDR3 reads CASSLDRAPEAFF. The CDR3 nucleotides are TGTGCCAGCAGCTTGGACAGGGCCCCTGAAGCTTTCTTT.

This clone has only one observation. The chain links TRBV7-2 to TRBJ2-2; D remains unclear. Looked up from germline, CDR1 is SGHTA and CDR2 is FQGNSA. Trimming removed 1 base at V and 4 bases at J, with 7 bases between. The CDR3 is made up of 14 amino acids. The DNA for the CDR3 is TGTGCCAGCAGCTTAGAACGGGTCACCGGGGAGCTGTTTTTT. Residues: CASSLERVTGELFF.

In its sample, this clone was seen a few times. The chain combines TRBV19 with TRBJ2-3; 12 bases line up with TRBD2. From germline, CDR1 is LNHDA and CDR2 SQIVND (reference sequence). The CDR3 is made up of 17 amino acids. The J segment lost 5 bases and the V segment lost 5 bases, leaving 11 bases of the junction unmatched. The CDR3 sequence: CASSLTPSGGAGDTQYF. For the CDR3, the DNA is TGTGCCAGTAGTCTCACCCCTAGCGGGGGGGCGGGAGATACGCAGTATTTT. Combining the CDR3 with reference TRBV19 and TRBJ2-3 gives the whole variable domain DGGITQSPKYLFRKEGQNVTLSCEQNLNHDAMYWYRQDPGQGLRLIYYSQIVNDFQKGDIAEGYSVSREKKESFPLTVTSAQKNPTAFYLCASSLTPSGGAGDTQYFGPGTRLTVL.

This chain uses TRBV28 with TRBJ1-1; weak D call: TRBD1 (5 bases). The germline V gene has CDR1 MDHEN and CDR2 SYDVKM. Trimming left V 5 bases short and J 1 base short, with 11 bases between. This CDR3 spans 14 amino acids. The CDR3 DNA follows: TGTGCCAGCAGTCAGGGTAGGGGGAACACTGAAGCTTTCTTT. It is translated as CASSQGRGNTEAFF.